The 29 T cell receptor beta chains given below trace back to one sample, sequenced in a study of patients and donors after allogeneic stem cell transplantation. Via MiXCR, TCRdb re-called the RT-PCR reads, giving one row per CDR3 protein. Of 410,000 or so distinct CDR3 sequences detected, 16% appear once; the ten largest clones hold less than 9.5%. The source material was blood, either unsorted or a sorted T cell fraction (not recorded which). The receptors were gathered from a human donor who was either an allogeneic HSCT recipient or a stem cell or donor lymphocyte infusion donor (not recorded which). It is not recorded whose cells these are; they may come from a transplant donor.

This clonotype was counted at least ten times. The junction departs from the called germline gene at one end, perhaps through a read error. CDR3 amino acids: CASSHLTGTNYERYF. CDR3 DNA: TGCGCCAGCAGCCACCTGACAGGTACCAACTACGAGCGGTACTTC. This chain connects TRBV4-3 to TRBJ2-7; D might be TRBD1 (6 bases). The CDR3 sequence is 15 residues long. CDR1 is LGHNA, CDR2 YSLEER, per germline.

CDR3 protein: CAISESMFGISGRNSYNEQFF. For the CDR3, the DNA is TGTGCCATCAGTGAGTCGATGTTTGGTATTAGCGGACGTAACTCCTACAATGAGCAGTTCTTC. This chain joins TRBV10-3 and TRBJ2-1; D might be TRBD2 (6 bases). Germline CDR1 and CDR2: ENHRY and SYGVKD. This CDR3 is built from 21 residues. V lost 0 bases and J lost 0, with 24 bases in between.

This clonotype was counted only a few times. The chain has TRBV11-2 and TRBJ1-2; no reliable D call. V was trimmed by 1 base and J by 3 bases, leaving 9 bases between them. Germline assignment: CDR1 SGHAT and CDR2 FQNNGV. CDR3 length equals 14 residues. The CDR3 reads CASSLGFGDYGYTF. CDR3 nucleotide sequence: TGTGCCAGCAGCTTAGGTTTCGGGGACTATGGCTACACCTTC. The entire variable domain, with the rest obtained from reference TRBV11-2 and TRBJ1-2, is as follows: EAGVAQSPRYKIIEKRQSVAFWCNPISGHATLYWYQQILGQGPKLLIQFQNNGVVDDSQLPKDRFSAERLKGVDSTLKIQPAKLEDSAVYLCASSLGFGDYGYTFGSGTRLTVV.

This clonotype appeared many times. The rearrangement links TRBV4-2 to TRBJ2-2; 9 nucleotides agree with TRBD1. Trimming cost V 2 bases and J 2 bases; bases outside gene matches: 12. The CDR3 is made up of 19 amino acids. The germline gives CDR1 LGHNA, CDR2 YNFKEQ. CDR3 residues: CASSQTPGTGILNTGELFF. In nucleotides, the CDR3 is TGTGCCAGCAGCCAAACTCCCGGGACAGGGATACTTAACACCGGGGAGCTGTTTTTT.

This clonotype has more than one count but fewer than ten. The rearrangement joins TRBV7-3 to TRBJ2-1, with D hard to call. CDR1 and CDR2 from the germline V gene are SGHTA and FQGTGA. CDR3 length: 16 residues. The V end lost 0 bases, the J end lost 3 bases, and 12 bases lay between the germline ends. The CDR3 protein is CASSLTDRANYNEQFF. CDR3 nucleotides: TGTGCCAGCAGCTTAACAGATAGAGCAAACTACAATGAGCAGTTCTTC. The entire variable domain, with the rest obtained from reference TRBV7-3 and TRBJ2-1, is as follows: GAGVSQTPSNKVTEKGKYVELRCDPISGHTALYWYRQSLGQGPEFLIYFQGTGAADDSGLPNDRFFAVRPEGSVSTLKIQRTERGDSAVYLCASSLTDRANYNEQFFGPGTRLTVL.

The chain has TRBV30 and TRBJ2-7; D call uncertain. The V gene lost 4 bases and the J gene lost 0 bases, with 7 bases spanning the gap. The CDR3 consists of 12 residues. CDR1 and CDR2 from the germline V gene are GTSNPN and SVGIG (reference sequence). The CDR3 bases are TGTGCCTGGACCCCTAGCTCCTACGAGCAGTACTTC. Translation: CAWTPSSYEQYF.

This clonotype has just a few counts. The chain recombines TRBV27 with TRBJ2-7; 13 bases fit TRBD2. There are 14 residues in the CDR3. Germline V lookup: CDR1 MNHEY, CDR2 SMNVEV (reference sequence). V was pared by 6 bases and J by 6 bases, with 5 bases of the junction left unmatched. CDR3 residues: CASRLGLAGFEQYF. CDR3 coding DNA: TGTGCCAGCAGACTGGGACTAGCGGGATTCGAGCAGTACTTC.

Only a few counts were recorded for this clonotype. This chain connects TRBV12-3 or TRBV12-4 to TRBJ1-6; D not certain. The V gene lost 6 bases and the J gene lost 9 bases, with 15 bases spanning the gap. The CDR3 is 14 residues long. In nucleotides, the CDR3 is TGTGCCAGCAGACCCCCTCCCGCGGGTTCACCCCTCCACTTT. This encodes CASRPPPAGSPLHF.

In its sample, this clonotype was seen a few times. The chain uses TRBV7-3 and TRBJ2-1, with 7 nucleotides matching TRBD2. In germline, CDR1 is SGHTA, CDR2 FQGTGA. CDR3 length equals 15 residues. V was clipped by 0 bases and J by 3 bases; unmatched bases: 2. The CDR3 nucleotides are TGTGCCAGCAGCTTAACAGCGGGGAGCTACAATGAGCAGTTCTTC. Translating gives CASSLTAGSYNEQFF.

The chain couples TRBV2 to TRBJ1-5; possible D gene TRBD1, 5 bases. The CDR3 spans 14 residues. V was clipped by 8 bases and J by 6 bases, with 17 bases between them. CDR1 and CDR2 (germline): SNHLY, FYNNEI. CDR3: CASAKDNRGQPQHF. CDR3 bases: TGTGCCAGCGCCAAGGACAACCGGGGTCAGCCCCAGCATTTT.

This clonotype was seen a handful of times. The chain couples TRBV12-3 or TRBV12-4 to TRBJ2-7, with 10 bases that match TRBD1. This CDR3 spans 14 amino acids. V dropped 7 bases and J dropped 1; count of bases not matched to a gene: 4. The CDR3 DNA is TGTGCCAGCACCTGGACAGGGGGTTCCTACGAGCAGTACTTC. Protein sequence: CASTWTGGSYEQYF.

V usage is TRBV11-2 and J usage is TRBJ2-7; D uncertain. The CDR3 contains 15 residues. The germline V and J ends were trimmed by 0 bases and 6 bases, with 15 bases remaining between them. Germline values: CDR1 SGHAT, CDR2 FQNNGV. This CDR3 reads CASSLDWLGLSEQYF. DNA for the CDR3: TGTGCCAGCAGCTTAGACTGGTTGGGATTGTCCGAGCAGTACTTC.

In its sample, this clonotype was seen a few times. The rearrangement joins TRBV11-2 to TRBJ2-7, with 8 bases that match TRBD2. J was trimmed by 3 bases and V by 1 base; bases with no gene match: 2. The germline CDR1 and CDR2 sequences are SGHAT and FQNNGV. The CDR3 contains 14 residues. CDR3 DNA: TGTGCCAGCAGCTTAGGCGGGGGGTACTACGAGCAGTACTTC. This gives the protein CASSLGGGYYEQYF.

This clonotype was observed a handful of times. The V call is TRBV7-2, the J call TRBJ2-2, with 7 bases aligning to TRBD2. The germline CDR1 and CDR2 sequences are SGHTA and FQGNSA. The CDR3 has 17 residues. The ends lost 5 bases at V and 4 bases at J; junction bases unmatched: 13. The CDR3 nucleotides are TGTGCCAGCAGCCCGCAATTCAGAGCGGGACTCACCGGGGAGCTGTTTTTT. This gives the protein CASSPQFRAGLTGELFF. The full variable domain, completed using reference TRBV7-2 and TRBJ2-2, is GAGVSQSPSNKVTEKGKDVELRCDPISGHTALYWYRQSLGQGLEFLIYFQGNSAPDKSGLPSDRFSAERTGGSVSTLTIQRTQQEDSAVYLCASSPQFRAGLTGELFFGEGSRLTVL.

The rearrangement uses TRBV9 and TRBJ1-5; 7 nucleotides line up with TRBD1. Germline V gene data show CDR1 as SGDLS and CDR2 as YYNGEE. This CDR3 spans 15 amino acids. Losses at the gene ends were 0 bases for V and 6 bases for J; bases not matched to a gene: 6. The CDR3 DNA reads as TGTGCCAGCAGCGTAGGACAGGGAGGGGGTCAGCCCCAGCATTTT. It encodes CASSVGQGGGQPQHF.

This clonotype was recorded at least ten times. The V gene is TRBV29-1, the J gene TRBJ2-1; tentatively, D is TRBD1 (5 bases). V was shortened by 7 bases and J by 5 bases, with 15 bases between the two germline ends. Germline V CDR1 and CDR2: SQVTM, ANQGSEA. The CDR3 is 13 residues long. CDR3 sequence reads: CSAPQGLDNEQFF. The CDR3 DNA sequence: TGCAGCGCCCCTCAGGGTCTGGACAATGAGCAGTTCTTC.

This clonotype showed up many times. The chain links TRBV12-3 or TRBV12-4 to TRBJ1-1; D is undetermined. This CDR3 spans 12 amino acids. The germline V and J ends were trimmed by 2 bases and 12 bases, with 13 bases remaining between them. The CDR3 protein is CASSLTRLRTFF. As DNA, the CDR3 is TGTGCCAGCAGTTTAACGCGTCTTAGAACTTTCTTT.

Concerning this clonotype itself: This clone may be a read error of a much larger clone one base away. The rearrangement joins TRBV7-3 to TRBJ2-1; possible D gene TRBD1, 5 bases. Germline CDR1 reads SGHTA; CDR2 reads FQGTGA. This CDR3 spans 13 amino acids. V lost 3 bases to trimming and J lost 4 bases, with 7 bases between them. CDR3 coding DNA: TGTGCCAGCAGCTTCCCAGGGTACAATGAGCAGTTCTTC. It encodes CASSFPGYNEQFF.

This clonotype has more than one count but fewer than ten. This sequence joins TRBV3-1 and TRBJ1-1; D is unclear. The CDR3 length is 16 residues. CDR1 LGHDT and CDR2 YNNKEL come from the germline V gene (reference sequence). V was clipped by 0 bases and J by 0 bases, with 11 bases between them. CDR3 in amino acids: CASSQDLARMNTEAFF. The CDR3, as DNA: TGTGCCAGCAGCCAAGATCTTGCCAGGATGAACACTGAAGCTTTCTTT. The whole variable domain, remainder taken from reference TRBV3-1 and TRBJ1-1, is DTAVSQTPKYLVTQMGNDKSIKCEQNLGHDTMYWYKQDSKKFLKIMFSYNNKELIINETVPNRFSPKSPDKAHLNLHINSLELGDSAVYFCASSQDLARMNTEAFFGQGTRLTVV.

The sample holds a few counts of this clonotype. V usage is TRBV9 and J usage is TRBJ2-2; 8 bases match TRBD2. The CDR3 runs 16 residues. CDR1 is SGDLS and CDR2 is YYNGEE in the germline V gene. J lost 4 bases, V lost 1 base, and 6 bases had no gene match. Here the CDR3 DNA reads TGTGCCAGCAGCGTAAAGCGGGAGAGCCCCACCGGGGAGCTGTTTTTT. Its protein is CASSVKRESPTGELFF.

This clonotype was picked up a small number of times. The rearrangement links TRBV20-1 to TRBJ2-1, with D tentatively TRBD1 or TRBD2 (5 bases each). The CDR3 totals 13 residues. Germline V lookup: CDR1 DFQATT, CDR2 SNEGSKA (reference sequence). The V end lost 6 bases, the J end lost 8 bases, and 17 bases lay between the germline ends. The CDR3 here is CSAGLGERDEQFF. Written as DNA, the CDR3 is TGCAGTGCCGGACTGGGGGAACGGGATGAGCAGTTCTTC.

This clonotype has a handful of counts. The CDR3 loop is CSARNSRDTGELFF. CDR3 nucleotides: TGCAGTGCTAGGAATTCGAGGGACACCGGGGAGCTGTTTTTT. The chain carries TRBV20-1 and TRBJ2-2; D may be TRBD2 (5 bases). V was trimmed by 3 bases and J by 3 bases, leaving 11 bases between them. The V gene's germline CDR1 is DFQATT and CDR2 SNEGSKA (reference sequence). The CDR3 runs to 14 residues.

The table lists this clonotype with a few counts. The genes are TRBV6-5 and TRBJ2-5; no definite D call. The CDR3 runs to 13 residues. Germline assignment: CDR1 MNHEY and CDR2 SVGAGI. V lost 2 bases and J 3 bases, leaving 7 bases between the germline ends. CDR3: CASSYQSEETQYF. The CDR3 DNA reads TGTGCCAGCAGTTACCAGTCGGAAGAGACCCAGTACTTC.

The rearrangement links TRBV7-2 to TRBJ2-3, with 7 bases fitting TRBD1. V trimming: 6 bases; J trimming: 4 bases; junction bases outside the gene matches: 10. The length of the CDR3 is 15 residues. Germline-derived CDR1 and CDR2 are SGHTA and FQGNSA. Here the CDR3 reads CASRGTVLTADTQYF. CDR3 DNA sequence: TGTGCCAGCAGAGGGACAGTTCTAACTGCAGATACGCAGTATTTT.

This clonotype occurred many times. The gene calls are TRBV6-1 and TRBJ2-2; 10 nucleotides line up with TRBD1. The CDR3 runs to 15 residues. The J segment lost 2 bases and the V segment lost 7 bases, leaving 4 bases of the junction unmatched. Germline assignment: CDR1 MNHNS and CDR2 SASEGT. DNA for the CDR3: TGTGCCAGCAATCGGGACAGGGGAAACACCGGGGAGCTGTTTTTT. As protein: CASNRDRGNTGELFF.

The chain combines TRBV3-1 with TRBJ2-6; D unresolved. This CDR3 is built from 14 residues. Germline V gene data show CDR1 as LGHDT and CDR2 as YNNKEL (reference sequence). V was trimmed by 4 bases and J by 13 bases, leaving 17 bases between them. CDR3: CASSPHEDPRVLTF. The CDR3, as DNA: TGTGCCAGCAGCCCCCACGAGGACCCTCGGGTCCTGACTTTC. Variable domain in full (rest from reference TRBV3-1 and TRBJ2-6): DTAVSQTPKYLVTQMGNDKSIKCEQNLGHDTMYWYKQDSKKFLKIMFSYNNKELIINETVPNRFSPKSPDKAHLNLHINSLELGDSAVYFCASSPHEDPRVLTFGAGSRLTVL.

This clonotype was seen a handful of times. The J gene is TRBJ2-2, the V gene TRBV9; 8 nucleotides match TRBD1. The CDR3 sequence is 15 residues long. Germline CDR1 reads SGDLS; CDR2 reads YYNGEE. The V gene end was trimmed by 2 bases and the J gene end by 3 bases; junction bases not matched to a gene: 3. The CDR3, as DNA: TGTGCCAGCAGCGTCCGGACAGGGCACACCGGGGAGCTGTTTTTT. Its translation is CASSVRTGHTGELFF.

V gene TRBV19 combines with J gene TRBJ2-3; 8 bases fit TRBD2. CDR1 is LNHDA, CDR2 SQIVND, per germline (reference sequence). V lost 5 bases to trimming and J lost 0 bases; unmatched junction nucleotides: 7. CDR3 length: 16 amino acids. CDR3 region: CASSVRTSHSTDTQYF. The CDR3 nucleotides are TGTGCCAGTAGTGTTCGGACTAGCCATAGCACAGATACGCAGTATTTT.

CDR3 bases: TGCAGCGTGCGGACGGACTCCTACGAGCAGTACTTC. Translated, it gives CSVRTDSYEQYF. The chain recombines TRBV29-1 with TRBJ2-7, with no clear D. This CDR3 region has 12 residues. Germline CDR1 SQVTM, CDR2 ANQGSEA. The V gene lost 6 bases and the J gene lost 0 bases, with 9 bases spanning the gap.